The sequence of this TCR beta chain was determined in a study of vaccination and CD4 T cells after COVID-19. Overall study: Controls had a CEFX pool, an HIV-1 Nef pool, or no peptide added. Whole-study results and caveats: Convalescent patients displayed spike mono-reactivity in 304 of 307 vaccine-specific clones.

As for treatment: roughly ten-day PBMC culture with coronavirus spike peptide pools or control peptides (ViraFEST assay). Cultures of PBMCs, some 2 million per well, were set up with roughly 10 IU/ml IL-2 and approximately 9.4 ug/ml peptide pools. This CDR3 has 14 amino acids. V dropped 1 base and J dropped 0 bases, with 5 bases sitting between them. Looked up from germline, CDR1 is SGHTS and CDR2 is YDEGEE. With respect to this clonotype: Its antigen is as yet unknown.

The Oncomine TCR Beta short-read assay generated sequence data from the DNA of cultured CD4+ T cells. One entry per CDR3 protein results from TCRdb running MiXCR on the PCR reads. Among 9,900 or so distinct CDR3 sequences listed, about 27% were seen once. The TCR was taken from a human donor who received a COVID-19 vaccine. Sequences were derived from CD4+ T cells from blood, cultured in vitro, sampled before SARS-CoV-2 vaccination. The chain links TRBV5-8 to TRBJ1-3; no reliable D call. DNA for the CDR3: TGTGCCAGCAGCTTGAGAGACTCTGGAAACACCATATATTTT. It encodes CASSLRDSGNTIYF.